Listed here is a single TCR beta chain. This specimen comes from a study of cytomegalovirus exposure and HLA in healthy donors. Produced via immunoSEQ multiplex PCR; TCRdb's table is partial and in-frame only. The repertoire holds 300,000 to 400,000 clones, with 86% as singletons. Trimming took 3 bases from V and 4 from J, leaving 18 bases between them. Germline V gene data show CDR1 as LNHDA and CDR2 as SQIVND (reference sequence). CDR3 size: 16 residues. This chain links TRBV19 with TRBJ1-2; unclear D gene. Source material: PBMCs. The sequence derives from a woman aged 18-35 years in good health and CMV-seronegative. CDR3: CASSIGRSILLYGYTF. CDR3 DNA: TGTGCCAGTAGTATTGGCAGGTCAATACTTCTCTATGGCTACACCTTC. The variable domain in full, with the rest retrieved from reference TRBV19 and TRBJ1-2, is DGGITQSPKYLFRKEGQNVTLSCEQNLNHDAMYWYRQDPGQGLRLIYYSQIVNDFQKGDIAEGYSVSREKKESFPLTVTSAQKNPTAFYLCASSIGRSILLYGYTFGSGTRLTVV.